One and the same sample provided the 19 T cell receptor beta chains below, sequenced in a study of CD8+ T cells in alopecia areata (dated by TCRdb to 2016 to 2019). Libraries were constructed by the immunoSEQ multiplex PCR assay. RNA was extracted from all samples and reverse transcribed into cDNA, which served as template for TCR sequencing. Here the immuneACCESS table is served through TCRdb, limited to in-frame sequences with V and J called. Missing clones are a known gap in these copies; in checked studies unresolved V genes cover under half, and the rest lacks a known reason. This sample has some 100,000 clones in its table, and about 40% of those were observed once. Of the sample, roughly a sixth is held by the ten largest clones. The time point label here, explained by the study, means: 24 weeks on oral tofacitinib. The sample's treatment or condition label, in plain terms: oral pan-JAK inhibitor, 5-10 mg twice daily.

The source material was CD8+ T cells sorted from blood, sampled at week 24, from a patient treated with tofacitinib. Receptor source: a human donor with alopecia areata.

The chain recombines TRBV6-1 with TRBJ1-5, with D possibly matching TRBD1 (6 bases). The CDR3 covers 18 residues. Trimming left V 4 bases short and J 1 base short, with 20 bases between. CDR1 and CDR2 from the germline V gene are MNHNS and SASEGT. Written as DNA, the CDR3 is TGTGCCAGCAGTGTCGACCGAGGGGGGTTGGAAAGCAATCAGCCCCAGCATTTT. Its protein is CASSVDRGGLESNQPQHF.

This chain links TRBV9 with TRBJ1-3; no clear D. Trimming pared 6 bases from V and 1 base from J, leaving 8 bases between. Germline CDR1 SGDLS, CDR2 YYNGEE. The CDR3 has 13 residues. CDR3 DNA sequence: TGTGCCAGCAAATCTGGATCTGGAAACACCATATATTTT. It codes for CASKSGSGNTIYF.

In DNA form, the CDR3 reads TGTGCCAGCAGTTACTCGGAAACAGATACGCAGTATTTT. Its protein product is CASSYSETDTQYF. The chain employs TRBV6-5 and TRBJ2-3; D call uncertain. Looked up from germline, CDR1 is MNHEY and CDR2 is SVGAGI. This CDR3 is built from 13 residues. The V and J ends lost 0 bases and 3 bases respectively, with 4 bases between them.

The gene calls are TRBV29-1 and TRBJ2-1; possible D gene TRBD2, 5 bases. The CDR3 length is 13 residues. V shed 3 bases and J shed 3 bases, with 9 bases lying between them. Germline CDR1 reads SQVTM; CDR2 reads ANQGSEA. Here the CDR3 DNA reads TGCAGCGTTGATCCAGCGGACTACAATGAGCAGTTCTTC. Amino acid sequence: CSVDPADYNEQFF.

The chain links TRBV4-1 to TRBJ2-3; 9 nucleotides line up with TRBD1. Germline CDR1 MGHRA, CDR2 YSYEKL. With 4 bases clipped from V and 6 bases from J, the junction kept 5 bases outside the gene matches. The CDR3 runs to 14 residues. This chain's CDR3 is CASSPGQGYDTQYF. The CDR3 nucleotides are TGCGCCAGCAGCCCGGGACAGGGATACGATACGCAGTATTTT.

A few counts support this clone. V is TRBV5-1 and J is TRBJ2-7, with 7 bases fitting TRBD2. The ends lost 0 bases at V and 4 bases at J; junction bases unmatched: 7. The CDR3 extends over 15 amino acids. The germline gives CDR1 SGHRS, CDR2 YFSETQ. The CDR3 DNA reads as TGCGCCAGCAGCTTGGCGGCGGGAGCGCGGTACGAGCAGTACTTC. Its translation: CASSLAAGARYEQYF.

This sequence joins TRBV4-1 and TRBJ2-3, with D tentatively TRBD2 (5 bases). Trimming stripped 2 bases from V and 0 bases from J, with 9 bases between. Germline loops: CDR1 MGHRA, CDR2 YSYEKL. The CDR3 length is 15 residues. The CDR3 sequence: CASSQLAASTDTQYF. CDR3 bases: TGCGCCAGCAGCCAACTAGCAGCTAGCACAGATACGCAGTATTTT.

V is TRBV14 and J is TRBJ2-5; D may be TRBD2 (6 bases). This CDR3 spans 15 amino acids. Germline CDR1 and CDR2: SGHDN and FVKESK. The V end was cut by 5 bases, the J end by 4 bases, with 17 bases between. As DNA, the CDR3 is TGTGCCAGCAGCGTTACTTCGGGAGCGGGAGAGACCCAGTACTTC. Amino acid sequence: CASSVTSGAGETQYF.

CDR3 sequence reads: CASSGEVKETQYF. Written as DNA, the CDR3 is TGCGCCAGCAGCGGAGAGGTGAAAGAGACCCAGTACTTC. V gene TRBV5-1 combines with J gene TRBJ2-5; D unresolved. Trimming removed 4 bases at V and 3 bases at J, with 10 bases between. The CDR3 covers 13 residues. Germline loops: CDR1 SGHRS, CDR2 YFSETQ.

This clone was counted a single time. V gene TRBV18 combines with J gene TRBJ2-7, with 9 bases aligning to TRBD2. The CDR3 extends over 16 amino acids. The V gene end was trimmed by 3 bases and the J gene end by 4 bases; junction bases not matched to a gene: 10. Germline V lookup: CDR1 KGHSH, CDR2 LQKENI. The CDR3 spells CASSPPAAGGPYEQYF. CDR3 DNA: TGTGCCAGCTCACCCCCGGCGGCGGGAGGGCCGTACGAGCAGTACTTC. Full variable domain (outside the CDR3, taken from reference TRBV18 and TRBJ2-7): NAGVMQNPRHLVRRRGQEARLRCSPMKGHSHVYWYRQLPEEGLKFMVYLQKENIIDESGMPKERFSAEFPKEGPSILRIQQVVRGDSAAYFCASSPPAAGGPYEQYFGPGTRLTVT.

This rearrangement joins TRBV27 to TRBJ1-2; 7 nucleotides align to TRBD1. V lost 2 bases, J lost 5 bases, and 8 bases stayed unmatched. Germline CDR1 and CDR2: MNHEY and SMNVEV (reference sequence). The CDR3 length is 15 residues. CDR3 residues: CASSLRQGSPYGYTF. CDR3 bases: TGTGCCAGCAGTTTAAGACAGGGCTCCCCTTATGGCTACACCTTC.

The chain has TRBV29-1 and TRBJ1-3; possible D gene TRBD1, 5 bases. The CDR3 has 17 amino acids. The germline V and J ends were trimmed by 5 bases and 5 bases, with 25 bases remaining between them. The V gene's germline CDR1 is SQVTM and CDR2 ANQGSEA. The CDR3 reads CSVRSSFPGRGRNTIYF. The CDR3 nucleotides read TGCAGCGTTCGATCTTCTTTTCCGGGGAGGGGAAGAAACACCATATATTTT.

This clone was counted between two and nine times. This chain uses TRBV20-1 with TRBJ2-2; D uncertain. CDR1 DFQATT and CDR2 SNEGSKA come from the germline V gene (reference sequence). Trimming pared 1 base from V and 8 bases from J, leaving 5 bases between. The length of the CDR3 is 11 residues. The CDR3 is CSARGDGELFF. CDR3 nucleotides: TGCAGTGCTAGAGGGGATGGGGAGCTGTTTTTT.

A few counts support this clone. This chain links TRBV4-1 with TRBJ2-7; D gene ambiguous. CDR1 and CDR2 from the germline V gene are MGHRA and YSYEKL. The V end was cut by 0 bases, the J end by 4 bases, with 7 bases between. The CDR3 length is 13 residues. For the CDR3, the DNA is TGCGCCAGCAGCCAAGAGCAGCCGTACGAGCAGTACTTC. Its protein product is CASSQEQPYEQYF.

This chain uses TRBV29-1 with TRBJ2-3, with a tentative D call TRBD2 (7 bases). Trimming stripped 4 bases from V and 4 bases from J, with 15 bases between. Germline values: CDR1 SQVTM, CDR2 ANQGSEA. This CDR3 spans 14 amino acids. CDR3 bases: TGCAGCGTTGTCGCGGGGGCTGAATCAGATACGCAGTATTTT. This translates into CSVVAGAESDTQYF.

The rearrangement joins TRBV7-9 to TRBJ1-6, with a tentative D call TRBD1 (5 bases). The V end lost 5 bases, the J end lost 7 bases, and 6 bases lay between the germline ends. The germline CDR1 and CDR2 sequences are SEHNR and FQNEAQ (reference sequence). This CDR3 has 12 amino acids. The CDR3 here is CASSPGNSPLHF. The CDR3 region has the DNA TGTGCCAGCAGCCCAGGGAATTCACCCCTCCACTTT.

The chain couples TRBV5-6 to TRBJ2-1; D is unclear. Trimming pared 4 bases from V and 3 bases from J, leaving 5 bases between. The CDR3 is 12 amino acids. Germline V gene data show CDR1 as SGHDT and CDR2 as YYEEEE. The CDR3 reads CASSARYNEQFF. The CDR3 DNA follows: TGTGCCAGCAGCGCGCGCTACAATGAGCAGTTCTTC.

The table lists this clone with a count of one. V and J are TRBV28 and TRBJ2-7; D possibly corresponds to TRBD2 (6 bases). This CDR3 is built from 15 residues. CDR1 is MDHEN and CDR2 is SYDVKM in the germline V gene. Trimming took 2 bases from V and 2 from J, leaving 13 bases between them. The chain's CDR3 is CASSLGLLPTYEQYF. The CDR3, as DNA: TGTGCCAGCAGTTTAGGACTACTACCCACCTACGAGCAGTACTTC. Variable domain in full (rest from reference TRBV28 and TRBJ2-7): DVKVTQSSRYLVKRTGEKVFLECVQDMDHENMFWYRQDPGLGLRLIYFSYDVKMKEKGDIPEGYSVSREKKERFSLILESASTNQTSMYLCASSLGLLPTYEQYFGPGTRLTVT.

V and J are TRBV5-1 and TRBJ2-5, with 10 bases that match TRBD1. The CDR3 is made up of 16 amino acids. CDR1 and CDR2 (germline): SGHRS, YFSETQ. The V gene end was trimmed by 4 bases and the J gene end by 5 bases; junction bases not matched to a gene: 11. The CDR3 loop reads CASSDRDRGQVETQYF. The CDR3 DNA follows: TGCGCCAGCAGCGACAGGGACAGGGGTCAAGTGGAGACCCAGTACTTC.